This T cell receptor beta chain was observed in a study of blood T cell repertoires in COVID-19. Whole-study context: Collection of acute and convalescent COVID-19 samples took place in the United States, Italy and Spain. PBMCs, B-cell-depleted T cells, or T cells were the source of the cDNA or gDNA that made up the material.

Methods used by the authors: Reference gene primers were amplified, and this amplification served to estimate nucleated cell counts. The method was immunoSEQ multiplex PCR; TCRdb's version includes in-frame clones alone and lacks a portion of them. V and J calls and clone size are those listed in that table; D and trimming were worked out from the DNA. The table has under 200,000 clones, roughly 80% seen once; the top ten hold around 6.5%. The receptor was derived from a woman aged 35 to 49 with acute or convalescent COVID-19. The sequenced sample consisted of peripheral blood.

The CDR3 nucleotides read TGTGCCAGCAGCCAAGATTATTCGGGACAGGGCTATGGCTACACCTTC. Its protein product is CASSQDYSGQGYGYTF. J is TRBJ1-2 and V is TRBV4-2; 9 nucleotides match TRBD1. Germline V gene sequence: CDR1 LGHNA, CDR2 YNFKEQ. V shed 0 bases and J 4 bases; nucleotides not matched to a gene: 6. The CDR3 runs 16 residues.